Each of the 9 T cell receptor beta chains below was sequenced from the same sample in a study of cytomegalovirus exposure and HLA in healthy donors. With 60 Vbeta and 13 Jbeta primers, the PCR was carried out. Assay used: immunoSEQ multiplex PCR; TCRdb lists only in-frame clones, some missing. Its table lists about 130,000 clones. The specimen sequenced was PBMCs. Receptors were obtained from a woman aged 40 to 55 in good health and CMV-seropositive.

A remark on this clone: Sequence at one end of the junction differs from germline and may be a read error. The sample has other DNA sequences that encode this CDR3 too. The rearrangement uses TRBV30 and TRBJ2-7, with D perhaps TRBD2 (5 bases). Germline CDR1 is GTSNPN and CDR2 is SVGIG (reference sequence). This CDR3 region has 14 residues. The CDR3 is CAWTFKRVPYEQYF. In nucleotides, the CDR3 is TGCGCCTGGACCTTTAAGAGGGTCCCCTACGAGCAGTACTTC.

The chain is built from TRBV5-1 and TRBJ2-3; 9 positions match TRBD2. Germline-derived CDR1 and CDR2 are SGHRS and YFSETQ. The CDR3 spans 15 residues. V was pared by 0 bases and J by 2 bases, with 1 base of the junction left unmatched. CDR3 protein: CASSLVAGATDTQYF. The CDR3 DNA reads as TGCGCCAGCAGCTTGGTAGCGGGAGCCACAGATACGCAGTATTTT.

The chain couples TRBV10-3 to TRBJ2-7; the match to TRBD2 covers 8 bases. CDR3 length equals 15 residues. The germline gives CDR1 ENHRY, CDR2 SYGVKD. J gave up 6 bases and V 0 bases, and 7 bases lay outside the gene matches. The CDR3: CAISESNSREVEQYF. In DNA, the CDR3 is TGTGCCATCAGTGAGTCGAACTCGCGGGAGGTCGAGCAGTACTTC.

The gene calls are TRBV27 and TRBJ1-2, with 8 bases lining up with TRBD1. The CDR3 loop spans 14 amino acids. The V and J ends lost 3 bases and 8 bases, in that order; junction bases with no gene match: 8. Per germline, CDR1 MNHEY and CDR2 SMNVEV (reference sequence). The CDR3 DNA reads as TGTGCCAGCAGTTTCCAGGGGGCTGGTAGAGGCTACACCTTC. It encodes CASSFQGAGRGYTF.

This rearrangement joins TRBV6-4 to TRBJ2-3; 10 bases are a match to TRBD2. Germline values: CDR1 MRHNA, CDR2 SNTAGT. The CDR3 is 15 amino acids. J was trimmed by 6 bases and V by 2 bases; bases with no gene match: 5. The CDR3 DNA reads as TGTGCCAGCAGTGACGGGACTAGCGCCCCGGATACGCAGTATTTT. Amino acid sequence: CASSDGTSAPDTQYF.

This chain uses TRBV30 with TRBJ1-4, with 9 bases lining up with TRBD1. Germline V lookup: CDR1 GTSNPN, CDR2 SVGIG (reference sequence). The CDR3 contains 16 residues. V shed 1 base, J shed 7 bases, and the junction held 10 bases outside the gene matches. In DNA, the CDR3 is TGTGCCTGGAGTGCGGGGACAGGGAATCGGGGTGAAAAACTGTTTTTT. The encoded protein is CAWSAGTGNRGEKLFF. The variable domain in full, with the rest retrieved from reference TRBV30 and TRBJ1-4, is SQTIHQWPATLVQPVGSPLSLECTVEGTSNPNLYWYRQAAGRGLQLLFYSVGIGQISSEVPQNLSASRPQDRQFILSSKKLLLSDSGFYLCAWSAGTGNRGEKLFFGSGTQLSVL.

The chain combines TRBV19 with TRBJ2-5; 7 bases are a match to TRBD2. Trimming took 5 bases from V and 1 from J; bases not matched to a gene: 13. Germline loops: CDR1 LNHDA, CDR2 SQIVND (reference sequence). There are 17 residues in the CDR3. The CDR3 DNA is TGTGCCAGTAGTGCGCCAGACAGTCGCGGGGGCCAAGAGACCCAGTACTTC. This codes for CASSAPDSRGGQETQYF.

This sequence joins TRBV6-1 and TRBJ2-7; tentative D call: TRBD2 (6 bases). V was shortened by 4 bases and J by 0 bases, with 13 bases between the two germline ends. There are 15 residues in the CDR3. Germline loops: CDR1 MNHNS, CDR2 SASEGT. The CDR3 DNA sequence: TGTGCCAGCAGTGGGGCCGGACTAAGCTCCTACGAGCAGTACTTC. Residues: CASSGAGLSSYEQYF.

This sequence joins TRBV4-1 and TRBJ2-4; 10 nucleotides align to TRBD2. The ends lost 0 bases at V and 1 base at J; junction bases unmatched: 9. Per germline, CDR1 MGHRA and CDR2 YSYEKL. The CDR3 loop spans 19 amino acids. CDR3 region: CASSQDGGLAGVAKNIQYF. The CDR3 region has the DNA TGCGCCAGCAGCCAAGATGGGGGCCTAGCGGGAGTGGCCAAAAACATTCAGTACTTC.